This T cell receptor beta chain was retrieved from a study of cytomegalovirus exposure and HLA in healthy donors. A single count supports this clone. Using immunoSEQ multiplex PCR, the repertoire was profiled, and TCRdb retains in-frame clones only, with some absent. The sample has about 110,000 clones, approximately 94% seen once. V was trimmed by 4 bases and J by 5 bases, leaving 9 bases between them. CDR3 length: 12 residues. The germline CDR1 and CDR2 sequences are SGHVS and FQNEAQ. The clonotype comes from a woman aged 18-29 years in good health and CMV-seronegative. The rearrangement links TRBV7-8 to TRBJ2-7; D possibly corresponds to TRBD1 (6 bases). Sequenced sample: PBMCs. This CDR3 reads CASSSTGNEQYF. The CDR3 DNA is TGTGCCAGCAGCTCCACAGGGAACGAGCAGTACTTC. Together with reference TRBV7-8 and TRBJ2-7, the CDR3 gives the full variable domain: GAGVSQSPRYKVAKRGQDVALRCDPISGHVSLFWYQQALGQGPEFLTYFQNEAQLDKSGLPSDRFFAERPEGSVSTLKIQRTQQEDSAVYLCASSSTGNEQYFGPGTRLTVT.